This T cell receptor (beta chain) was captured by sequencing in a study of T cells in Graves' hyperthyroidism and ophthalmopathy. Notes on the study in general: Blood also contained most expanded thyroid clonotypes above 0.001.

Diagnoses used clinical symptoms, serum thyroxine and TRAb, thyroid ultrasound and orbital computed tomography. Preceding any ophthalmopathy symptoms, the blood sample dates from first hyperthyroidism diagnosis. This clonotype has a count of ten or more. Its cognate antigen is unknown. TCR beta CDR3 regions were amplified from RNA transcripts. An initial round of RT-PCR targeting the TCR CDR3 relied on the HTBI primer set. MiXCR was run by TCRdb on the multiplex PCR reads, yielding one entry per CDR3 protein. Among fewer than 900,000 distinct CDR3 sequences listed, roughly a sixth were seen once. The sample taken for sequencing was blood. This TCR derives from a woman between 50 and 59 years old with Graves' hyperthyroidism that later progressed to Graves' ophthalmopathy.

The CDR3 region has the DNA TGTGCCAGCAGCCACGTTACTGGCTACACCTTC. Its translation is CASSHVTGYTF. The chain has TRBV3-1 and TRBJ1-2; D not certain. CDR3 size: 11 residues. The V end lost 3 bases, the J end lost 7 bases, and 6 bases lay between the germline ends. CDR1 and CDR2 from the germline V gene are LGHDT and YNNKEL (reference sequence).